The 23 T cell receptor beta chains listed next were all sequenced from one sample in a study of shared clonotypes between healthy human individuals. Naive CD8 cells lacked CD45RO, underwent positive selection for CCR7 and left out terminally differentiated effector memory CD45RA+ cells. Generated by immunoSEQ multiplex PCR, the TCRdb table keeps only in-frame clones and is missing some. Found here are some 2.1 million clones, approximately 94% of them singletons; the top ten hold about 1.1%. Sample: naive CD8+ T cells sorted from blood. The source of these receptors is a man aged 18 to 29 in good health.

The chain combines TRBV7-9 with TRBJ2-3; D may be TRBD1 (6 bases). V was cut by 2 bases and J by 3 bases, with 12 bases left in between. Germline values: CDR1 SEHNR, CDR2 FQNEAQ (reference sequence). The length of the CDR3 is 15 residues. The CDR3 loop is CASSLTGSDTDTQYF. The DNA of the CDR3 is TGTGCCAGCAGCTTAACAGGGAGTGATACAGATACGCAGTATTTT.

The rearrangement joins TRBV7-9 to TRBJ2-2; TRBD2 matches 9 bases. Germline assignment: CDR1 SEHNR and CDR2 FQNEAQ (reference sequence). Trimming cost V 4 bases and J 4 bases; bases outside gene matches: 13. The CDR3 sequence is 18 residues long. The CDR3 DNA follows: TGTGCCAGCAGCTCCTTGGATTCGGCGGGAGGGCCCACCGGGGAGCTGTTTTTT. The encoded protein is CASSSLDSAGGPTGELFF.

The chain carries TRBV7-2 and TRBJ2-6; D is perhaps TRBD1 (6 bases). This CDR3 contains 16 residues. Germline CDR1 reads SGHTA; CDR2 reads FQGNSA. With 4 bases removed from V and 2 bases from J, the gap between germline ends came to 12 bases. The CDR3 coding sequence is TGTGCCAGCAGCTCACGGGACACCCCTGGGGCCAACGTCCTGACTTTC. Protein sequence: CASSSRDTPGANVLTF.

A word on this clone: At one end, the junction sequence differs from germline, possibly due to a read error. J is TRBJ2-7 and V is TRBV19; 10 bases fit TRBD1. CDR1 LNHDA and CDR2 SQIVND come from the germline V gene (reference sequence). CDR3 size: 13 residues. The CDR3 sequence is CASSPAGTGEIDF. CDR3 in DNA: TGTGCCAGTAGTCCGGCGGGGACAGGGGAAATTGACTTC.

A note on this clone: A much bigger clone sits one base away, suggesting this may be a read error. Other DNA sequences in the sample encode the same CDR3. The CDR3 reads CASSASYEQYF. In nucleotides, the CDR3 is TGTGCCAGCAGTGCCTCCTACGAGCAGTACTTC. This chain connects TRBV25-1 to TRBJ2-7; no clear D. This CDR3 comprises 11 residues. Germline CDR1 and CDR2: MGHDK and SYGVNS. V was cut by 4 bases and J by 0 bases, with 1 base left in between.

The V call is TRBV6-5, the J call TRBJ1-1; D not certain. V lost 5 bases and J lost 7, with 14 bases in between. CDR1 MNHEY and CDR2 SVGAGI come from the germline V gene. The CDR3 totals 13 residues. In nucleotides, the CDR3 is TGTGCCAGCAGTCCCGGCGAGTTGAATGAAGCTTTCTTT. It codes for CASSPGELNEAFF.

This chain links TRBV13 with TRBJ2-1, with 8 nucleotides matching TRBD2. CDR3 length: 16 amino acids. CDR1 is PRHDT and CDR2 is FYEKMQ in the germline V gene (reference sequence). The junction had 8 bases not matched to a gene; V was cut back by 5 bases and J by 2 bases. CDR3 in amino acids: CASSPDGTRTYNEQFF. CDR3 DNA: TGTGCCAGCAGCCCAGACGGGACTAGAACCTACAATGAGCAGTTCTTC.

There are a few counts of this clone. The chain is built from TRBV5-1 and TRBJ2-3; 13 bases fit TRBD2. CDR1 and CDR2 from the germline V gene are SGHRS and YFSETQ. The CDR3 is 18 residues long. Trimming cost V 4 bases and J 4 bases; bases outside gene matches: 12. The CDR3 here is CASSRGTSGRASADTQYF. The CDR3 nucleotides read TGCGCCAGCAGCCGGGGAACTAGCGGGAGGGCCTCGGCAGATACGCAGTATTTT.

The J gene is TRBJ2-1, the V gene TRBV6-1, with TRBD2 as a possible D gene (6 bases). Trimming shortened V by 4 bases and J by 6 bases, and 16 bases separated the two germline ends. The CDR3 extends over 15 amino acids. Germline V CDR1 and CDR2: MNHNS, SASEGT. The CDR3 is CASSAIRGMSNEQFF. In nucleotides, the CDR3 is TGTGCCAGCAGTGCCATCCGGGGGATGAGCAATGAGCAGTTCTTC.

Concerning this clone itself: Additional DNA sequences in this sample encode the identical CDR3. This chain connects TRBV7-9 to TRBJ2-1, with a weak D call TRBD1 (7 bases). In germline, CDR1 is SEHNR, CDR2 FQNEAQ (reference sequence). The CDR3 totals 16 residues. V was shortened by 5 bases and J by 1 base, with 15 bases between the two germline ends. The CDR3 bases are TGTGCCAGCAGCCCCCCAGGGGGGAGTTCCTACAATGAGCAGTTCTTC. It specifies CASSPPGGSSYNEQFF.

This clone showed up just a few times. The V call is TRBV10-2, the J call TRBJ2-1; D not certain. The CDR3 contains 15 residues. Germline CDR1 and CDR2: WSHSY and SAAADI. Deletions cut 3 bases from V and 1 base from J, with 10 bases between. The CDR3 is CASSDPRGSYNEQFF. DNA for the CDR3: TGCGCCAGCAGTGACCCCCGTGGATCCTACAATGAGCAGTTCTTC.

This clone was picked up one time. CDR3 coding DNA: TGTGCCATCAGTGAGGGGACAGCCATTAACTATGGCTACACCTTC. Translated, it gives CAISEGTAINYGYTF. The V gene is TRBV10-3, the J gene TRBJ1-2, with 7 bases lining up with TRBD1. The CDR3 spans 15 residues. Germline-derived CDR1 and CDR2 are ENHRY and SYGVKD. Trimming cost V 2 bases and J 1 base; bases outside gene matches: 4.

The chain uses TRBV2 and TRBJ2-7; no clear D. The V and J ends lost 8 bases and 5 bases respectively, with 7 bases between them. CDR3 size: 10 residues. Per germline, CDR1 SNHLY and CDR2 FYNNEI. The CDR3, as DNA: TGTGCCAGCGGTTGGGACGAGCAGTACTTC. Encoded protein: CASGWDEQYF.

A remark on this clone: The same CDR3 also results from other DNA sequences found in this sample. This chain links TRBV27 with TRBJ1-5, with D possibly TRBD1 on 5 matching bases. Germline lookup yields CDR1 MNHEY and CDR2 SMNVEV (reference sequence). Trimming left V 4 bases short and J 4 bases short, with 11 bases between. This CDR3 is 14 amino acids long. CDR3 residues: CASSYTGGNQPQHF. CDR3 nucleotides: TGTGCCAGCAGTTACACAGGTGGGAATCAGCCCCAGCATTTT.

The CDR3 coding sequence is TGTGCCAGCAGTTTTAGCGGAATCTACACCGGGGAGCTGTTTTTT. This codes for CASSFSGIYTGELFF. The chain has TRBV27 and TRBJ2-2, with D possibly TRBD2 on 6 matching bases. Trimming removed 3 bases at V and 3 bases at J, with 11 bases between. The CDR3 spans 15 residues. Germline CDR1 is MNHEY and CDR2 is SMNVEV (reference sequence).

This clone appeared once. This rearrangement joins TRBV7-8 to TRBJ2-3; TRBD2 matches 11 bases. J lost 3 bases, V lost 4 bases, and 3 bases had no gene match. CDR3 length equals 15 residues. Germline lookup yields CDR1 SGHVS and CDR2 FQNEAQ. CDR3 protein: CASSSSGGRTDTQYF. Written as DNA, the CDR3 is TGTGCCAGCAGCTCTAGCGGGGGGAGAACAGATACGCAGTATTTT.

This clone has a single count. The chain uses TRBV27 and TRBJ2-1; 11 positions agree with TRBD2. Trimming cost V 4 bases and J 7 bases; bases outside gene matches: 6. Germline V gives CDR1 MNHEY, CDR2 SMNVEV (reference sequence). The CDR3 runs to 15 residues. CDR3 loop: CASSSPLAGVNEQFF. In DNA form, the CDR3 reads TGTGCCAGCAGTTCCCCACTAGCGGGAGTGAATGAGCAGTTCTTC.

This chain connects TRBV11-3 to TRBJ2-5, with D possibly being TRBD2 (7 bases). Germline CDR1 reads SGHNT; CDR2 reads YENEEA. This CDR3 region has 13 residues. V lost 5 bases and J lost 10, with 17 bases in between. CDR3 DNA sequence: TGTGCCAGCAGCCCCGGGACTAAGGGGGACCAGTACTTC. Translating it yields CASSPGTKGDQYF.

The chain couples TRBV11-1 to TRBJ2-7; D is possibly TRBD1 (6 bases). The CDR3 consists of 18 residues. Trimming took off 2 bases at V and 5 bases at J, with 25 bases between the two ends. Germline V gene sequence: CDR1 SGHAT, CDR2 FQDESV (reference sequence). The CDR3 coding sequence is TGTGCCAGCAGCTTATCTTTGGGATACAGGGTAGAATCCCACGAGCAGTACTTC. Protein: CASSLSLGYRVESHEQYF. Supplemented by reference TRBV11-1 and TRBJ2-7, the full variable domain reads EAEVAQSPRYKITEKSQAVAFWCDPISGHATLYWYRQILGQGPELLVQFQDESVVDDSQLPKDRFSAERLKGVDSTLKIQPAELGDSAMYLCASSLSLGYRVESHEQYFGPGTRLTVT.

The chain joins TRBV30 to TRBJ2-3; 7 bases agree with TRBD1. V shed 7 bases and J 5 bases; nucleotides not matched to a gene: 6. Germline CDR1 GTSNPN, CDR2 SVGIG (reference sequence). This CDR3 has 12 amino acids. This CDR3 reads CAYDRAGDTQYF. DNA of the CDR3: TGTGCCTATGACAGGGCTGGAGATACGCAGTATTTT.

The V gene is TRBV27, the J gene TRBJ2-7; tentatively, D is TRBD2 (6 bases). This CDR3 region has 14 residues. Germline V gene sequence: CDR1 MNHEY, CDR2 SMNVEV (reference sequence). Trimming removed 6 bases at V and 5 bases at J, with 17 bases between. CDR3 sequence: CASSPRGFPHEQYF. CDR3 nucleotide sequence: TGTGCCAGCAGCCCCCGGGGGTTTCCCCACGAGCAGTACTTC.

The chain carries TRBV30 and TRBJ2-1; D might be TRBD1 (6 bases). Trimming removed 4 bases from V and 2 bases from J, with 15 bases in between. This CDR3 contains 15 residues. Per the germline V gene, CDR1 is GTSNPN and CDR2 is SVGIG (reference sequence). CDR3 protein: CAWTPDSGPYNEQFF. For the CDR3, the DNA is TGTGCCTGGACCCCGGACAGTGGCCCCTACAATGAGCAGTTCTTC. The whole variable domain, remainder taken from reference TRBV30 and TRBJ2-1, is SQTIHQWPATLVQPVGSPLSLECTVEGTSNPNLYWYRQAAGRGLQLLFYSVGIGQISSEVPQNLSASRPQDRQFILSSKKLLLSDSGFYLCAWTPDSGPYNEQFFGPGTRLTVL.

Worth noting for this clone: The same CDR3 arises from other DNA sequences in this sample as well. V usage is TRBV4-3 and J usage is TRBJ2-2; D not certain. The CDR3 extends over 15 amino acids. Trimming cost V 0 bases and J 1 base, with 6 bases left between them. The germline V gene encodes CDR1 LGHNA and CDR2 YSLEER. CDR3 nucleotide sequence: TGCGCCAGCAGCCAAGATCCAGGGAACACCGGGGAGCTGTTTTTT. This encodes CASSQDPGNTGELFF.